The clone carrying this T cell receptor beta chain came up once. Antigen specificity is unknown. These data come from a study of shared clonotypes between healthy human individuals. Study-wide results and caveats: Despite large depth, sorted-subset datasets appeared incompletely sequenced. Represented diversity, genetic and exposure-history alike, was limited by few donors.

Trimming pared 5 bases from V and 5 bases from J, leaving 16 bases between. This CDR3 is built from 14 residues. Germline V gene sequence: CDR1 MNHEY, CDR2 SMNVEV (reference sequence). Across several immunoSEQ plates, the genomic DNA of each subset was split evenly. Authors' analysis steps: Because ImmunoSEQ provided only junction sequences with no quality scores, the filtering differed. Clones were read by immunoSEQ multiplex PCR, and TCRdb kept only the in-frame ones, dropping some. The DNA gave D and trimming, while V, J and clone size come from that table. Of more than 900,000 clones listed, 75% to 80% are singletons.

The sequence was collected from a man aged 18 to 30 in good health. Some clones in this sample may be carry-over from other donors' samples. The sample comprised memory CD4+ T cells from PBMCs. The subset here: CD45RA-negative fraction. V gene TRBV27 combines with J gene TRBJ2-7; possible D gene TRBD1, 6 bases. The CDR3 protein is CASSLSTGIHEQYF. The CDR3 DNA follows: TGTGCCAGCAGTCTCTCAACAGGGATCCACGAGCAGTACTTC.